These 24 T cell receptor beta chains share one sample of origin, sequenced in a study of blood T cell repertoires in COVID-19. The repertoire was sequenced with immunoSEQ multiplex PCR; TCRdb's copy has only in-frame clones and lacks some. The table has 200,000 to 250,000 clones, about 88% seen once. Sequencing was carried out using peripheral blood. All receptors come from a woman in her forties or fifties with COVID-19, enrolled during active disease.

The rearrangement links TRBV5-8 to TRBJ2-7, with a tentative D call TRBD1 (6 bases). Trimming took 3 bases from V and 6 from J, leaving 10 bases between them. CDR3 length equals 12 residues. CDR1 is SGHTS and CDR2 is YDEGEE in the germline V gene. Here the CDR3 DNA reads TGTGCCAGCAGCTACTACAGGGTCGAGCAGTACTTC. Its translation is CASSYYRVEQYF.

This clone occurred once. The genes are TRBV2 and TRBJ1-2, with D perhaps TRBD1 (6 bases). From germline, CDR1 is SNHLY and CDR2 FYNNEI. The CDR3 spans 12 residues. V gave up 8 bases and J gave up 8 bases, with 15 bases separating them. CDR3 loop: CASRYGTKGYTF. The CDR3 nucleotides are TGTGCCAGCCGGTACGGGACAAAAGGCTACACCTTC.

The chain uses TRBV30 and TRBJ1-6; maybe TRBD1 (6 bases). Trimming removed 5 bases at V and 10 bases at J, with 15 bases between. From germline, CDR1 is GTSNPN and CDR2 SVGIG (reference sequence). The CDR3 sequence is 13 residues long. The CDR3 sequence is CAWGSTGNSPLHF. CDR3 DNA: TGTGCCTGGGGCTCCACAGGGAACTCACCCCTCCACTTT.

The chain combines TRBV27 with TRBJ2-6; a possible D gene is TRBD1 (6 bases). This CDR3 comprises 16 residues. The V and J ends lost 5 bases and 4 bases respectively, with 15 bases between them. CDR1 is MNHEY, CDR2 SMNVEV, per germline (reference sequence). The CDR3 is CASSPRGLQGANVLTF. Written as DNA, the CDR3 is TGTGCCAGCAGTCCCAGGGGCCTCCAGGGGGCCAACGTCCTGACTTTC.

The chain links TRBV29-1 to TRBJ2-6; D possibly corresponds to TRBD2 (6 bases). The CDR3 is 14 amino acids. V was shortened by 4 bases and J by 4 bases, with 11 bases between the two germline ends. CDR1 SQVTM and CDR2 ANQGSEA come from the germline V gene. The CDR3 DNA reads as TGCAGCGTTGCGGAGGGCCCCGGGGCCAACGTCCTGACTTTC. Translated, it gives CSVAEGPGANVLTF.

The genes are TRBV19 and TRBJ1-5, with TRBD1 matching over 7 bases. V lost 0 bases and J lost 2; bases outside the gene matches: 7. Germline values: CDR1 LNHDA, CDR2 SQIVND (reference sequence). The CDR3 has 17 amino acids. The CDR3 spells CASSIDLRGRGNQPQHF. CDR3 nucleotides: TGTGCCAGTAGTATAGATCTAAGGGGGCGGGGCAATCAGCCCCAGCATTTT. Full variable domain (rest looked up from reference TRBV19 and TRBJ1-5): DGGITQSPKYLFRKEGQNVTLSCEQNLNHDAMYWYRQDPGQGLRLIYYSQIVNDFQKGDIAEGYSVSREKKESFPLTVTSAQKNPTAFYLCASSIDLRGRGNQPQHFGDGTRLSIL.

This clone was found once. The chain recombines TRBV11-3 with TRBJ2-7; maybe TRBD2 (5 bases). The length of the CDR3 is 14 residues. Germline V gene lookup returns CDR1 SGHNT and CDR2 YENEEA. The germline V and J ends were trimmed by 0 bases and 2 bases, with 8 bases remaining between them. CDR3 amino acids: CASSLDYGAYEQYF. CDR3 in DNA: TGTGCCAGCAGCTTAGATTACGGGGCCTACGAGCAGTACTTC.

In this sample, this clone turned up once. The gene calls are TRBV9 and TRBJ1-2; 11 bases are a match to TRBD1. CDR1 SGDLS and CDR2 YYNGEE come from the germline V gene. The CDR3 totals 16 residues. Trimming cost V 4 bases and J 4 bases; bases outside gene matches: 9. DNA for the CDR3: TGTGCCAGCAGCCCACGGACAGGGGGCTCCCCCTATGGCTACACCTTC. Translation gives CASSPRTGGSPYGYTF.

The rearrangement joins TRBV12-5 to TRBJ1-3, with unresolved D. Germline assignment: CDR1 LGHNT and CDR2 FRNRAP. V dropped 5 bases and J dropped 2 bases, with 16 bases sitting between them. The CDR3 spans 16 residues. CDR3 protein: CASGPPSGRPGNTIYF. CDR3 DNA: TGTGCTAGTGGTCCCCCATCGGGTAGACCTGGAAACACCATATATTTT.

The rearrangement uses TRBV5-5 and TRBJ2-7, with TRBD1 matching 9 bases. V lost 5 bases and J lost 7; bases outside the gene matches: 16. This CDR3 region has 16 residues. CDR1 SGHKS and CDR2 YYEKEE come from the germline V gene (reference sequence). CDR3 loop: CASSTARGQGSWEQYV. CDR3 nucleotides: TGTGCCAGCAGTACAGCAAGAGGACAGGGGAGCTGGGAGCAGTACGTC.

The chain links TRBV6-6 to TRBJ1-2; the D is unclear. Germline V gives CDR1 MNHNY, CDR2 SVGAGI (reference sequence). This CDR3 is built from 13 residues. Trimming removed 7 bases at V and 8 bases at J, with 17 bases between. This CDR3 reads CASTFEDRRGYTF. In DNA form, the CDR3 reads TGTGCCAGCACCTTTGAGGATAGAAGAGGCTACACCTTC.

This clone was observed a single time. The V call is TRBV3-1 (or the pseudogene TRBV3-2), the J call TRBJ2-1; the D is unclear. With 1 base removed from V and 6 bases from J, the gap between germline ends came to 10 bases. This CDR3 has 14 residues. Looked up from germline, CDR1 is LGHDT and CDR2 is YNNKEL (reference sequence). The CDR3 loop is CASSQAGDGNEQFF. DNA for the CDR3: TGTGCCAGCAGCCAAGCGGGTGACGGCAATGAGCAGTTCTTC.

The J gene is TRBJ1-5, the V gene TRBV18; D might be TRBD1 (6 bases). The ends were cut back, 3 bases at V and 0 bases at J, with 15 bases in the middle. Germline assignment: CDR1 KGHSH and CDR2 LQKENI. CDR3 size: 17 residues. CDR3 sequence reads: CASSPGAQGRSNQPQHF. The CDR3 bases are TGTGCCAGCTCACCGGGGGCGCAGGGGCGTAGCAATCAGCCCCAGCATTTT.

This rearrangement joins TRBV7-8 to TRBJ2-2; a possible D gene is TRBD2 (7 bases). The CDR3 runs 16 residues. The V end lost 6 bases, the J end lost 0 bases, and 14 bases lay between the germline ends. Germline lookup yields CDR1 SGHVS and CDR2 FQNEAQ. Here the CDR3 reads CASSSGGGPNTGELFF. In DNA, the CDR3 is TGTGCCAGCAGTTCGGGGGGCGGCCCGAACACCGGGGAGCTGTTTTTT.

The J gene is TRBJ1-2, the V gene TRBV5-1; 9 bases align to TRBD1. V gave up 3 bases and J gave up 5 bases; unmatched junction bases: 2. The CDR3 loop spans 13 amino acids. The germline V gene encodes CDR1 SGHRS and CDR2 YFSETQ. CDR3 in amino acids: CASSWDRAYGYTF. The CDR3 coding sequence is TGCGCCAGCAGCTGGGACAGGGCTTATGGCTACACCTTC.

This chain links TRBV2 with TRBJ1-6, with 7 bases aligning to TRBD1. The CDR3 has 14 residues. CDR1 SNHLY and CDR2 FYNNEI come from the germline V gene. Trimming removed 8 bases from V and 6 bases from J; junction bases left unmatched: 7. The DNA of the CDR3 is TGTGCCAGCGCGGGACAGACGTTTAATTCACCCCTCCACTTT. Amino acid sequence: CASAGQTFNSPLHF. Together with reference TRBV2 and TRBJ1-6, the CDR3 gives the full variable domain: EPEVTQTPSHQVTQMGQEVILRCVPISNHLYFYWYRQILGQKVEFLVSFYNNEISEKSEIFDDQFSVERPDGSNFTLKIRSTKLEDSAMYFCASAGQTFNSPLHFGNGTRLTVT.

This clone showed up many times. V and J are TRBV28 and TRBJ1-6; 7 bases line up with TRBD1. The V segment lost 6 bases and the J segment 5 bases; nucleotides outside the gene matches: 13. From germline, CDR1 is MDHEN and CDR2 SYDVKM. The CDR3 has 17 residues. The CDR3 DNA reads TGTGCCAGCAGCGAACCAGGGGGTTCTGTGGATAATTCACCCCTCCACTTT. Translation gives CASSEPGGSVDNSPLHF.

The chain recombines TRBV13 with TRBJ2-7; D gene unclear. V lost 2 bases and J 6 bases, leaving 14 bases between the germline ends. This CDR3 is 14 amino acids long. The germline gives CDR1 PRHDT, CDR2 FYEKMQ (reference sequence). CDR3 amino acids: CASSLQVRSSEQYF. For the CDR3, the DNA is TGTGCCAGCAGCTTACAGGTTCGGTCTTCCGAGCAGTACTTC.

This clone is a singleton in its sample. The CDR3 nucleotides read TGCGCCAGCAGCTTTATGGTGGGGAGCTCCTACAATGAGCAGTTCTTC. Amino acid sequence: CASSFMVGSSYNEQFF. V usage is TRBV5-1 and J usage is TRBJ2-1; D is possibly TRBD2 (5 bases). Trimming pared 2 bases from V and 0 bases from J, leaving 12 bases between. CDR1 and CDR2 (germline): SGHRS, YFSETQ. CDR3 length: 16 residues.

The chain links TRBV5-1 to TRBJ1-1; D perhaps matches TRBD1 (6 bases). The CDR3 is 14 residues long. Looked up from germline, CDR1 is SGHRS and CDR2 is YFSETQ. V lost 6 bases and J 0 bases, leaving 12 bases between the germline ends. The CDR3 region has the DNA TGCGCCAGCATGGCAGGGGCTATGAACACTGAAGCTTTCTTT. Translated: CASMAGAMNTEAFF.

This sequence joins TRBV2 and TRBJ2-3; maybe TRBD1 (6 bases). This CDR3 region has 15 residues. Germline V gene data show CDR1 as SNHLY and CDR2 as FYNNEI. Trimming shortened V by 4 bases and J by 2 bases, and 13 bases separated the two germline ends. The CDR3 nucleotides are TGTGCCAGCAGTGGGCCTACAGGGAACACAGATACGCAGTATTTT. It codes for CASSGPTGNTDTQYF.

V is TRBV7-2 and J is TRBJ1-5; D might be TRBD1 (6 bases). Per the germline V gene, CDR1 is SGHTA and CDR2 is FQGNSA. V lost 4 bases and J lost 1, with 11 bases in between. The CDR3 covers 15 residues. Here the CDR3 reads CASSSSGQSNQPQHF. The CDR3 region has the DNA TGTGCCAGCAGCTCATCCGGACAGAGCAATCAGCCCCAGCATTTT.

This chain joins TRBV5-1 and TRBJ1-1; D possibly corresponds to TRBD1 (5 bases). The germline gives CDR1 SGHRS, CDR2 YFSETQ. This CDR3 spans 14 amino acids. Trimming removed 2 bases from V and 2 bases from J, with 10 bases in between. For the CDR3, the DNA is TGCGCCAGCAGCTTAGGGGTAATTAACACTGAAGCTTTCTTT. It translates to CASSLGVINTEAFF.

The rearrangement links TRBV18 to TRBJ2-7, with 11 nucleotides matching TRBD1. This CDR3 spans 18 amino acids. Germline loops: CDR1 KGHSH, CDR2 LQKENI. Germline trimming cut 3 bases from V and 0 bases from J; bases unmatched to any gene: 10. CDR3 in amino acids: CASSPTRAGTGGSYEQYV. DNA of the CDR3: TGTGCCAGCTCACCCACCCGCGCCGGGACAGGGGGCTCCTACGAGCAGTACGTC.